What follows are 23 T cell receptor beta chains derived from one specimen sequenced in a study of naive and memory T cell subsets. An equimolar mix of two oligonucleotides served as the beta constant-region primer for TRBC1 and TRBC2. The ligated cDNA underwent four PCR rounds using SP2 and nested alpha and beta constant-region primers. TCRdb reprocessed the UMI-ligation and nested PCR reads with MiXCR, giving one entry per CDR3 protein. The table lists 8,500 to 10,000 distinct CDR3 sequences, around 5.5% of them singletons. Sequenced input: CD4+ TEMRA cells from blood. The subset: effector memory re-expressing CD45RA, CD45RA+ CD27-. Receptors were obtained from a human donor in good health.

This clonotype was recorded at least ten times. V is TRBV20-1 and J is TRBJ1-2; possible D gene TRBD1, 6 bases. This CDR3 has 15 amino acids. CDR1 is DFQATT, CDR2 SNEGSKA, per germline (reference sequence). V shed 0 bases and J shed 8 bases, with 19 bases lying between them. CDR3 loop: CSARDLRGAPQGYTF. The CDR3 DNA reads as TGCAGTGCTAGAGATTTGCGGGGGGCGCCCCAGGGCTACACCTTC.

This chain uses TRBV24-1 with TRBJ2-2, with D hard to call. The CDR3 runs to 19 residues. Germline V lookup: CDR1 KGHDR, CDR2 SFDVKD. Trimming pared 2 bases from V and 5 bases from J, leaving 23 bases between. CDR3 loop: CATSDSAGPPPRTTGELFF. The CDR3 DNA is TGTGCCACCAGTGATTCCGCCGGACCCCCCCCGAGAACGACCGGGGAGCTGTTTTTT.

The sample holds many counts of this clonotype. The J gene is TRBJ2-2, the V gene TRBV29-1; 12 positions match TRBD2. CDR3 length: 16 residues. The germline V gene has CDR1 SQVTM and CDR2 ANQGSEA. With V trimmed by 5 bases and J by 2 bases, 6 bases remained unmatched. The CDR3 DNA is TGCAGCGTTACTCCTAGCGGGAGGGTAAACACCGGGGAGCTGTTTTTT. This translates into CSVTPSGRVNTGELFF.

The V gene is TRBV6-1, the J gene TRBJ2-7, with a weak D call TRBD2 (6 bases). Germline lookup yields CDR1 MNHNS and CDR2 SASEGT. CDR3 length: 14 residues. Trimming pared 1 base from V and 6 bases from J, leaving 13 bases between. The CDR3 nucleotides are TGTGCCAGCAGTGAAGAGGTTCGGGGGACCGAGCAGTACTTC. Its translation: CASSEEVRGTEQYF.

This clonotype came up a few times. The V call is TRBV12-3 or TRBV12-4, the J call TRBJ2-5; the D is unclear. CDR3 size: 13 residues. V lost 6 bases and J 5 bases, leaving 13 bases between the germline ends. The CDR3 protein is CASRSFAAETQYF. For the CDR3, the DNA is TGTGCCAGCAGATCCTTCGCCGCGGAGACCCAGTACTTC.

This clonotype was seen at least ten times. The chain carries TRBV12-3 or TRBV12-4 and TRBJ1-2, with a tentative D call TRBD1 (6 bases). V lost 6 bases, J lost 3 bases, and 20 bases lay in between. CDR3 length: 16 residues. The CDR3 nucleotides read TGTGCCAGCAGGGGAGGAGGAAGGGGGTTGGACTATGGCTACACCTTC. This codes for CASRGGGRGLDYGYTF.

This clonotype showed up many times. The rearrangement joins TRBV6-2 or TRBV6-3 to TRBJ2-3; 7 bases agree with TRBD2. Germline assignment: CDR1 MNHEY and CDR2 SVGEGT. This CDR3 is 15 amino acids long. V shed 7 bases, J shed 7 bases, and the junction held 14 bases outside the gene matches. The CDR3 is CASTQRGEIPHTQYF. The CDR3 region has the DNA TGTGCCAGCACTCAGCGGGGCGAGATCCCCCATACGCAGTATTTT.

This clonotype showed up many times. The chain links TRBV20-1 to TRBJ1-1; unclear D gene. Trimming removed 5 bases at V and 3 bases at J, with 10 bases between. This CDR3 region has 12 residues. Germline CDR1 and CDR2: DFQATT and SNEGSKA (reference sequence). CDR3 DNA: TGCAGTGCTTCTGGGGAGTACACTGAAGCTTTCTTT. Its protein is CSASGEYTEAFF.

The CDR3 spells CAWSVSPGLGEQFF. Here the CDR3 DNA reads TGTGCCTGGAGTGTATCGCCGGGGTTGGGTGAGCAGTTCTTC. The J gene is TRBJ2-1, the V gene TRBV30; D is perhaps TRBD2 (5 bases). V was pared by 0 bases and J by 9 bases, with 15 bases between. The CDR3 runs to 14 residues. Per the germline V gene, CDR1 is GTSNPN and CDR2 is SVGIG (reference sequence). The full variable domain, with the rest looked up from reference TRBV30 and TRBJ2-1, is SQTIHQWPATLVQPVGSPLSLECTVEGTSNPNLYWYRQAAGRGLQLLFYSVGIGQISSEVPQNLSASRPQDRQFILSSKKLLLSDSGFYLCAWSVSPGLGEQFFGPGTRLTVL.

The V gene is TRBV3-1, the J gene TRBJ1-1, with D unresolved. This CDR3 spans 11 amino acids. Germline V lookup: CDR1 LGHDT, CDR2 YNNKEL (reference sequence). Trimming removed 3 bases at V and 4 bases at J, with 3 bases between. CDR3 sequence reads: CASSQATEAFF. The CDR3 DNA sequence: TGTGCCAGCAGCCAGGCCACTGAAGCTTTCTTT.

This clonotype has ten or more counts. The gene calls are TRBV7-2 and TRBJ2-1, with 10 bases fitting TRBD2. After removal of 3 bases from V and 10 bases from J, the junction contained 6 bases not matched to a gene. In germline, CDR1 is SGHTA, CDR2 FQGNSA. The CDR3 runs to 14 residues. CDR3 protein: CASSLGAGLAEQFF. CDR3 in DNA: TGTGCCAGCAGCTTGGGGGCGGGACTAGCGGAGCAGTTCTTC.

This clonotype showed up many times. V usage is TRBV11-2 and J usage is TRBJ2-3, with 10 bases that match TRBD2. CDR3 length: 17 amino acids. The ends lost 5 bases at V and 2 bases at J; junction bases unmatched: 10. Germline V gives CDR1 SGHAT, CDR2 FQNNGV. The CDR3 is CASSQGGAGGYTDTQYF. In DNA form, the CDR3 reads TGTGCCAGCAGCCAGGGTGGAGCGGGAGGGTACACAGATACGCAGTATTTT.

By sample fraction, this clonotype is medium-sized. The V and J genes are TRBV6-2 or TRBV6-3 and TRBJ1-5; perhaps TRBD1 as D (5 bases). Germline V gene lookup returns CDR1 MNHEY and CDR2 SVGEGT. V lost 7 bases to trimming and J lost 2 bases, with 12 bases between them. CDR3 length equals 14 residues. The CDR3 here is CASISGGGNQPQHF. Written as DNA, the CDR3 is TGTGCCAGCATATCTGGGGGGGGCAATCAGCCCCAGCATTTT.

This clonotype was found many times. This chain joins TRBV12-3 or TRBV12-4 and TRBJ2-7; TRBD2 aligns across 9 bases. The V segment lost 3 bases and the J segment 3 bases; nucleotides outside the gene matches: 3. The CDR3 loop spans 14 amino acids. The CDR3 is CASSFWTSVYEQYF. CDR3 bases: TGTGCCAGCAGTTTCTGGACTAGCGTCTACGAGCAGTACTTC.

This clonotype appeared a few times. CDR3 sequence reads: CASSSGRATYEQYF. CDR3 sequence (DNA): TGTGCCAGCAGCAGCGGGAGGGCTACCTACGAGCAGTACTTC. This sequence joins TRBV9 and TRBJ2-7, with 10 bases matching TRBD2. Trimming took 4 bases from V and 2 from J; bases not matched to a gene: 3. CDR1 is SGDLS and CDR2 is YYNGEE in the germline V gene. The length of the CDR3 is 14 residues. Supplemented by reference TRBV9 and TRBJ2-7, the full variable domain reads DSGVTQTPKHLITATGQRVTLRCSPRSGDLSVYWYQQSLDQGLQFLIQYYNGEERAKGNILERFSAQQFPDLHSELNLSSLELGDSALYFCASSSGRATYEQYFGPGTRLTVT.

The table lists this clonotype with many counts. This chain connects TRBV5-6 to TRBJ2-1; maybe TRBD2 (6 bases). V lost 0 bases and J 1 base, leaving 11 bases between the germline ends. This CDR3 contains 16 residues. From germline, CDR1 is SGHDT and CDR2 YYEEEE. This CDR3 reads CASSLGQGLSYNEQFF. CDR3 in DNA: TGTGCCAGCAGCTTGGGTCAGGGACTGTCCTACAATGAGCAGTTCTTC.

This clonotype was counted ten times or more. This rearrangement joins TRBV7-2 to TRBJ1-1; D gene unclear. V shed 3 bases and J shed 0 bases, with 11 bases lying between them. The CDR3 is made up of 15 amino acids. Germline CDR1 SGHTA, CDR2 FQGNSA. The CDR3 loop is CASSFGSSMNTEAFF. The CDR3 DNA sequence: TGTGCCAGCAGCTTTGGATCGTCGATGAACACTGAAGCTTTCTTT.

There are many counts of this clonotype. The chain employs TRBV29-1 and TRBJ2-7; TRBD1 agrees at 8 bases. Germline V gene data show CDR1 as SQVTM and CDR2 as ANQGSEA. Trimming took 6 bases from V and 3 from J; bases not matched to a gene: 7. There are 13 residues in the CDR3. The CDR3 sequence: CSVDRGRGYEQYF. The CDR3 DNA reads TGCAGCGTCGACAGGGGACGGGGCTACGAGCAGTACTTC.

This clonotype was counted ten times or more. V and J are TRBV20-1 and TRBJ1-5; TRBD1 aligns across 7 bases. Per germline, CDR1 DFQATT and CDR2 SNEGSKA (reference sequence). The CDR3 sequence is 13 residues long. The V and J ends lost 6 bases and 9 bases, in that order; junction bases with no gene match: 11. CDR3 residues: CSAEGQKMLPQHF. For the CDR3, the DNA is TGCAGTGCCGAGGGACAGAAAATGCTGCCCCAGCATTTT.

The V gene is TRBV29-1, the J gene TRBJ2-7; D not certain. The CDR3 is made up of 15 amino acids. Trimming left V 1 base short and J 4 bases short, with 17 bases between. Germline V CDR1 and CDR2: SQVTM, ANQGSEA. Here the CDR3 DNA reads TGCAGCGTTGAAGGGGGAACAGAATATGCATACGAGCAGTACTTC. This encodes CSVEGGTEYAYEQYF.

This clonotype was recorded many times. This rearrangement joins TRBV7-2 to TRBJ1-2; the D gene is possibly TRBD1 (6 bases). V was clipped by 2 bases and J by 5 bases, with 15 bases between them. Germline CDR1 and CDR2: SGHTA and FQGNSA. This CDR3 is 15 amino acids long. CDR3 bases: TGTGCCAGCAGCTTAAACCAGGGGCGCGGGTATGGCTACACCTTC. This codes for CASSLNQGRGYGYTF.

This clonotype has at least ten counts. This chain's CDR3 is CASSPPPDRGNIQYF. For the CDR3, the DNA is TGTGCCAGCAGCCCCCCCCCGGACAGAGGAAACATTCAGTACTTC. The rearrangement uses TRBV2 and TRBJ2-4, with a possible D match to TRBD1 (6 bases). Germline V gives CDR1 SNHLY, CDR2 FYNNEI. The CDR3 contains 15 residues. The V end lost 6 bases, the J end lost 6 bases, and 18 bases lay between the germline ends.

This clonotype turned up a few times. The chain uses TRBV18 and TRBJ1-4; 10 bases fit TRBD1. The V gene's germline CDR1 is KGHSH and CDR2 LQKENI. CDR3 size: 13 residues. V lost 6 bases and J lost 8; bases outside the gene matches: 3. The CDR3 region has the DNA TGTGCCAGCTCCTGGGACAGGGGCGAAAAACTGTTTTTT. It translates to CASSWDRGEKLFF.